This T cell receptor (beta chain) comes out of a study of T cell responses to AZD1222 COVID-19 vaccine. Study results and caveats: Regions 160-218 and 743-854 dominated among vaccine-associated CD4 TCRs spanning spike.

Worth noting for this clone: Its antigen is as yet unknown.

Produced via immunoSEQ multiplex PCR; TCRdb's table is partial and in-frame only. The table has some 120,000 clones, around nine tenths seen once. Germline CDR1 reads MDHEN; CDR2 reads SYDVKM. Germline trimming cut 7 bases from V and 6 bases from J; bases unmatched to any gene: 13. CDR3 size: 15 residues. This clonotype was obtained from an adult in good health. Sequencing was performed on peripheral blood, taken on day 0 of AZD1222 vaccination. The V gene is TRBV28, the J gene TRBJ1-1; 8 bases agree with TRBD1. The DNA for the CDR3 is TGTGCCAGCACCGGTTCCGGACAGGGTTTATCTGAAGCTTTCTTT. Translation gives CASTGSGQGLSEAFF.